The source of this TCR beta chain is a study of regulatory T cells in long-lasting Graves disease. This clonotype turned up a few times. No antigen is known for it. This may arise from a read error, as a much more abundant clone is one base away. Whole-study results and caveats: New patients shared roughly 1,000 public clonotypes, and persistent patients shared more, with about 2,700.

The time point is: newly diagnosed GD, antithyroid drugs for less than 3 months. Extracted PBMC RNA gave rise to the TCR library. The authors built TCR beta libraries using iRepertoire HTBI primers and Arm-PCR of CDR3 regions. TCRdb fed the multiplex PCR reads into MiXCR, producing one record per CDR3 protein. The sample has about 430,000 distinct CDR3 sequences; roughly 15% are singletons. The germline V gene encodes CDR1 MDHEN and CDR2 SYDVKM. V gave up 5 bases and J gave up 4 bases, with 11 bases separating them. This CDR3 contains 13 residues. This sample also appeared in a second study, on T cells in Graves' hyperthyroidism and ophthalmopathy. In that study: Not enrolled were patients with uncontrolled infection, other autoimmune disease, pregnancy or lactation. In the first-round RT-PCR of the TCR CDR3, the HTBI primer set was used. With a median lead of approximately 6 months before onset, the model predicted ophthalmopathy.

This sequence originates from a woman between 35 and 50 years old with Graves disease. The sample consisted of peripheral blood mononuclear cells (PBMCs), taken at new diagnosis, from a patient treated with antithyroid drugs. The chain uses TRBV28 and TRBJ2-5, with D unresolved. Written as DNA, the CDR3 is TGTGCCAGCAGTCTCTATATTTTAGAGACCCAGTACTTC. Amino acids: CASSLYILETQYF.